This T cell receptor beta chain was identified in a study of shared clonotypes between healthy human individuals. Measured with immunoSEQ multiplex PCR; TCRdb has only the in-frame clones, and not every one. The sample lists around 1.5 million clones, 95% to 99% seen once, with 0.4% to 0.55% in the top ten. This clonotype originated in a man aged 30-40 years in good health. The sequencing input was naive CD4+ T cells sorted from blood. Subset given: CD45RA+ positively selected.

Here the CDR3 reads CASSLVRSSLNEQFF. CDR3 nucleotide sequence: TGTGCCAGCAGCTTGGTGAGGTCGTCCCTCAATGAGCAGTTCTTC. V usage is TRBV5-6 and J usage is TRBJ2-1; D remains unclear. V shed 0 bases and J shed 6 bases, with 13 bases lying between them. Germline CDR1 SGHDT, CDR2 YYEEEE. This CDR3 contains 15 residues.